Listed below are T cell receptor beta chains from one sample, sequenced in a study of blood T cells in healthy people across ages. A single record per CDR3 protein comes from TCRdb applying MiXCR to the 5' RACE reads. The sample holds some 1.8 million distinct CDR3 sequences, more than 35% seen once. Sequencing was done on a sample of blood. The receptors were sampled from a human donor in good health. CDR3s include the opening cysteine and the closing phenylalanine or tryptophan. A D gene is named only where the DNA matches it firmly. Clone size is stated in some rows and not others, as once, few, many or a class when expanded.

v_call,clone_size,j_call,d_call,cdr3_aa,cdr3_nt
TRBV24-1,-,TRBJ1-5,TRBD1,CATSEPPDRSLNQPQHF,TGTGCCACCAGTGAACCTCCGGACAGGAGCCTCAATCAGCCCCAGCATTTT
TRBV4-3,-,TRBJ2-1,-,CASSHQPGPGSYNEQFF,TGCGCCAGCAGCCACCAGCCGGGACCAGGCTCTTACAATGAGCAGTTCTTC
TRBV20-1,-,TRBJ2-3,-,CSAIHTDRDLGTDTQYF,TGCAGTGCTATTCACACGGACCGGGACTTAGGGACAGATACGCAGTATTTT
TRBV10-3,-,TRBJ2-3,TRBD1,CAISITGGITDTQYF,TGTGCCATTTCCATAACAGGGGGGATCACAGATACGCAGTATTTT
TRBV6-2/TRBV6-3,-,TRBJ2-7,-,CASNPGTLDYEQYF,TGTGCCAGCAACCCCGGGACATTAGACTACGAGCAGTACTTC
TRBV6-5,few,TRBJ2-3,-,CASSYSNWDTQYF,TGTGCCAGCAGTTACTCGAATTGGGATACGCAGTATTTT
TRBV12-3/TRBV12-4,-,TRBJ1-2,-,CASSLDGLGYTF,TGTGCCAGCAGCCTTGACGGGCTCGGCTACACCTTC
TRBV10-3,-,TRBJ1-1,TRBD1,CAISGQGWPEAFF,TGTGCCATCAGTGGACAGGGGTGGCCTGAAGCTTTCTTT
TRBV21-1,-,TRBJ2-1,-,CASTRLAGPSYNEQFF,TGTGCCAGCACCAGATTAGCCGGACCCTCATACAATGAGCAGTTCTTC
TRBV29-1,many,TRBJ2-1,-,CSVARTGYNEQFF,TGCAGCGTTGCCAGGACTGGGTACAATGAGCAGTTCTTC
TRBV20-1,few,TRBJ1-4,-,CSAEAEGNEKLFF,TGCAGTGCTGAGGCGGAGGGAAATGAAAAACTGTTTTTT
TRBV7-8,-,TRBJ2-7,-,CASGPGTLSYEQYF,TGTGCCAGCGGTCCCGGGACTCTTTCCTACGAGCAGTACTTC
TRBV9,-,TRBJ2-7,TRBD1,CASSAYNRGEQYF,TGTGCCAGCAGCGCCTACAACAGGGGCGAGCAGTACTTC
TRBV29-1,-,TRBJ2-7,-,CSVGGGRGFEQYF,TGCAGCGTCGGAGGGGGGCGAGGCTTCGAGCAGTACTTC
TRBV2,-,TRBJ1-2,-,CASSEPWTANYGYTF,TGTGCCAGCAGTGAACCCTGGACAGCTAACTATGGCTACACCTTC
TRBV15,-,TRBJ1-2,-,CATSRELTVYGYTF,TGTGCCACCAGCAGAGAGTTGACGGTCTATGGCTACACCTTC
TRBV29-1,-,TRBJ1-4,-,CSVHRGGDEKLFF,TGCAGCGTTCATAGGGGGGGCGACGAAAAACTGTTTTTT
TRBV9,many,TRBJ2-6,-,CASSVTISGANVLTF,TGTGCCAGCAGCGTAACGATCTCTGGGGCCAACGTCCTGACTTTC
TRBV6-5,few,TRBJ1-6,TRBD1,CASSPGQGVSPLHF,TGTGCCAGCAGTCCGGGACAGGGGGTCTCACCCCTCCACTTT